One TCR beta chain is described in this entry. This specimen comes from a study of blood T cell repertoires in COVID-19. Study overall: COVID-19 samples, acute and convalescent, were from the United States, Italy and Spain. T cells, B-cell-depleted T cells, or PBMCs supplied cDNA or gDNA.

The CDR3 totals 16 residues. Germline V CDR1 and CDR2: SNHLY, FYNNEI. Trimming took off 2 bases at V and 1 base at J, with 11 bases between the two ends. As originally analysed: Reference gene primers were amplified, and this amplification served to estimate nucleated cell counts. Clones were sequenced by immunoSEQ multiplex PCR, and TCRdb holds only the in-frame ones, with some missing. D and trimming come from the DNA, and the V and J calls and clone size come from that table. Here the sample spans approximately 210,000 clones, 80% to 90% being singletons. The sample comprised peripheral blood. The rearrangement joins TRBV2 to TRBJ2-2, with a possible D match to TRBD1 (5 bases). This TCR was recovered from a woman aged 45 to 65 with active or convalescent COVID-19. The DNA of the CDR3 is TGTGCCAGCAGTGAAATGGGGCCGATGAACACCGGGGAGCTGTTTTTT. Its translation: CASSEMGPMNTGELFF.